The T cell receptor (beta chain) under discussion was sequenced for a study of T cell clonality in common variable immunodeficiency. Germline trimming cut 8 bases from V and 1 base from J; bases unmatched to any gene: 18. CDR1 and CDR2 (germline): SNHLY, FYNNEI. The CDR3 loop spans 18 amino acids. Regarding the study as a whole: Reportedly, TCR beta sequences from common variable immunodeficiency showed fewer deletions and N-nucleotide insertions.

Here immunoSEQ multiplex PCR was the method, and the copy in TCRdb shows in-frame clones only, minus some. This repertoire holds about 12,000 clones, and none appear only once. A few counts support this clone. Its antigen remains unknown. The read comes to an end 3 residues before the CDR3 does, leaving the germline J gene to fill in the end. The V gene is TRBV2, the J gene TRBJ2-7, with 9 bases that match TRBD1. Sequenced sample: peripheral blood mononuclear cells. This TCR derives from a human donor with common variable immunodeficiency. CDR3 amino acids: CASSRSPTGGAGSYEQYF. The covered CDR3 bases are TGTGCCAGCTCCCGAAGTCCTACAGGGGGCGCAGGATCCTACGAG. The full variable domain, rest sourced from reference TRBV2 and TRBJ2-7, is EPEVTQTPSHQVTQMGQEVILRCVPISNHLYFYWYRQILGQKVEFLVSFYNNEISEKSEIFDDQFSVERPDGSNFTLKIRSTKLEDSAMYFCASSRSPTGGAGSYEQYFGPGTRLTVT.